This TCR beta chain stems from a study of blood T cell repertoires in COVID-19. Study overall: Collection of acute and convalescent COVID-19 samples took place in the United States, Italy and Spain. T cells, B-cell-depleted T cells, or PBMCs supplied cDNA or gDNA.

This clone was found a few times. V was pared by 1 base and J by 7 bases, with 14 bases of the junction left unmatched. The germline gives CDR1 SQVTM, CDR2 ANQGSEA. The CDR3 has 16 residues. In the study's own analysis: It was from reference gene primer amplification that nucleated cell counts were estimated. Data came from immunoSEQ multiplex PCR; TCRdb stores just in-frame clones and leaves some out. V, J and clone size were drawn from that table, and D and trimming were deduced from the DNA. The sample lists 300,000 to 350,000 clones, about 93% occurring once. One Seattle source followed patients from active infection through their disease course.

This chain uses TRBV29-1 with TRBJ2-7; 9 nucleotides agree with TRBD2. Sequencing was carried out using peripheral blood. The origin of this receptor is a woman aged 25 to 39 with COVID-19, enrolled during active disease. The CDR3 bases are TGCAGCGTTGAAGCTCCCCTGCGGGAGGGCCTGGGGGAGCAGTACTTC. Protein: CSVEAPLREGLGEQYF.